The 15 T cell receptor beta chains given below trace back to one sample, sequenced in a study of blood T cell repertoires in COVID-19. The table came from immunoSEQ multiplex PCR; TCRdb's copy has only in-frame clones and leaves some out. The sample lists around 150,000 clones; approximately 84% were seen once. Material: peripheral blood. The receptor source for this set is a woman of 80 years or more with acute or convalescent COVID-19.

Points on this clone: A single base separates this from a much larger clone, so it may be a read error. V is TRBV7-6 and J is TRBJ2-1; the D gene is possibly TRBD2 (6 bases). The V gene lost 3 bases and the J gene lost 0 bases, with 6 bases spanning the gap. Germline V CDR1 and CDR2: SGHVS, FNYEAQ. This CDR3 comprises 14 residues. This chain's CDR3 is CASSFGSSYNEQFF. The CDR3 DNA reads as TGTGCCAGCAGCTTCGGGAGCTCCTACAATGAGCAGTTCTTC. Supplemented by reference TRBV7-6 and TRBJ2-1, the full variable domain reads GAGVSQSPRYKVTKRGQDVALRCDPISGHVSLYWYRQALGQGPEFLTYFNYEAQQDKSGLPNDRFSAERPEGSISTLTIQRTEQRDSAMYRCASSFGSSYNEQFFGPGTRLTVL.

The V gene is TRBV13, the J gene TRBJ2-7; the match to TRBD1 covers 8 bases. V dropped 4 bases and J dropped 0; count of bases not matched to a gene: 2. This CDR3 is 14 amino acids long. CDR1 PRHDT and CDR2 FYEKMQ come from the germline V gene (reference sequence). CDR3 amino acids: CASSSTGGSYEQYF. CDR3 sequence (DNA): TGTGCCAGCAGCTCCACAGGGGGCTCCTACGAGCAGTACTTC. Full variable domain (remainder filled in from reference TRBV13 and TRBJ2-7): AAGVIQSPRHLIKEKRETATLKCYPIPRHDTVYWYQQGPGQDPQFLISFYEKMQSDKGSIPDRFSAQQFSDYHSELNMSSLELGDSALYFCASSSTGGSYEQYFGPGTRLTVT.

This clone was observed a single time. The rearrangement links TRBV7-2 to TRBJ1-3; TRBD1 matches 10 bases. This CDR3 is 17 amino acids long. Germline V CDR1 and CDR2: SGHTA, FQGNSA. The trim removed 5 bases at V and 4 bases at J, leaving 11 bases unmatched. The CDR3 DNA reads TGTGCCAGCAGCCCCCGACTCGGACAGGGGGGAGGAAACACCATATATTTT. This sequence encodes CASSPRLGQGGGNTIYF.

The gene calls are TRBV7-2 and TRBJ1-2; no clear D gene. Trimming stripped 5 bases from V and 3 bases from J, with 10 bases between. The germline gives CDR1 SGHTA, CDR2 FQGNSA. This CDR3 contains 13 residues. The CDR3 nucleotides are TGTGCCAGCAGCCCATTCCGGGACTATGGCTACACCTTC. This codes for CASSPFRDYGYTF.

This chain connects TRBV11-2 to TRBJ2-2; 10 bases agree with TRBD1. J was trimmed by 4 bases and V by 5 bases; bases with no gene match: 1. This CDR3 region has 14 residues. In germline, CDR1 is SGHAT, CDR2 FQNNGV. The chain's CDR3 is CASSGTGVTGELFF. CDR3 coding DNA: TGTGCCAGCAGCGGGACAGGGGTCACCGGGGAGCTGTTTTTT.

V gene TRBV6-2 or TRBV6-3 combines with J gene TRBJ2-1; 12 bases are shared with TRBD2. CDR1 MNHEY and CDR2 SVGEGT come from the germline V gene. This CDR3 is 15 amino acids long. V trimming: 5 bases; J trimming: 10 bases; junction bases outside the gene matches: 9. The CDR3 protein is CASSPGLAGFEEQFF. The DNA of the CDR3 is TGTGCCAGCAGTCCAGGACTAGCGGGATTCGAGGAGCAGTTCTTC.

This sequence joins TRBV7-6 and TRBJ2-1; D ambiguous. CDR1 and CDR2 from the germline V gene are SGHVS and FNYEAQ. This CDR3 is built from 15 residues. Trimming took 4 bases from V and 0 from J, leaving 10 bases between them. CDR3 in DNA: TGTGCCAGCAGCTCAGGTTCAAGCTCCTACAATGAGCAGTTCTTC. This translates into CASSSGSSSYNEQFF.

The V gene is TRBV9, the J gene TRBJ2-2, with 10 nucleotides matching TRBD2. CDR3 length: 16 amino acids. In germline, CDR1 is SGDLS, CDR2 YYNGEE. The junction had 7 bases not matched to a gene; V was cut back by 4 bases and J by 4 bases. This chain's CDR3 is CASSWSGRAGTGELFF. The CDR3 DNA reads TGTGCCAGCAGCTGGAGCGGGAGGGCGGGCACCGGGGAGCTGTTTTTT.

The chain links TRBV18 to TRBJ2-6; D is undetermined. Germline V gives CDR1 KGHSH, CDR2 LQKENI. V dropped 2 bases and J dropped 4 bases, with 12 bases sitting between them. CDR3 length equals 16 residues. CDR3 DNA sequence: TGTGCCAGCTCACCAGTCCCTCAGTCGGGGGCCAACGTCCTGACTTTC. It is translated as CASSPVPQSGANVLTF.

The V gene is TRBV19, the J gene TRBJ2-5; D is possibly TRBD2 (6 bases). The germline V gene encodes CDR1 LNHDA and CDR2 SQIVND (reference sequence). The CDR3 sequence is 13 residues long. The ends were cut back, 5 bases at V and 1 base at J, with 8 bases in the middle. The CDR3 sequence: CASSPAGQETQYF. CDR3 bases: TGTGCCAGTAGTCCAGCGGGCCAAGAGACCCAGTACTTC.

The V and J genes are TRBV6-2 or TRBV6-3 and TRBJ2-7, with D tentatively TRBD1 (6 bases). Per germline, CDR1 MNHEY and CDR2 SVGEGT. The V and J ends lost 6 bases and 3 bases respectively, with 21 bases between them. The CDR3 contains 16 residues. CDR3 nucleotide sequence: TGTGCCAGCAGCCTTAGTTGGTCAGGACAGCTCTACGAGCAGTACTTC. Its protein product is CASSLSWSGQLYEQYF.

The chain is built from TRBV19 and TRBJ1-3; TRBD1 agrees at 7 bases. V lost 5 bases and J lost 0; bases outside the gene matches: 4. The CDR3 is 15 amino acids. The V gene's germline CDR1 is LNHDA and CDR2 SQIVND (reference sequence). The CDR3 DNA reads TGTGCCAGTAGTGTGACAGGGAGCTCTGGAAACACCATATATTTT. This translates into CASSVTGSSGNTIYF.

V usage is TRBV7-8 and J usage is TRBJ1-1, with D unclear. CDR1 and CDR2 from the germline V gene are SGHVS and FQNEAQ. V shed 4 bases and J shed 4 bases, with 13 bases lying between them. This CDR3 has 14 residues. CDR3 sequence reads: CASSSRPIATEAFF. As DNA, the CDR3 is TGTGCCAGCAGCTCCCGCCCAATAGCCACTGAAGCTTTCTTT.

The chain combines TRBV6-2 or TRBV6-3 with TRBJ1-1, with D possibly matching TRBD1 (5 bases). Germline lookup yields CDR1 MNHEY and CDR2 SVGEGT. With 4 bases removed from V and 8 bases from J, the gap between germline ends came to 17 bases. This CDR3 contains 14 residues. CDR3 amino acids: CASSSAGVVIEAFF. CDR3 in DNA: TGTGCCAGCAGTTCCGCGGGGGTCGTAATCGAAGCTTTCTTT.

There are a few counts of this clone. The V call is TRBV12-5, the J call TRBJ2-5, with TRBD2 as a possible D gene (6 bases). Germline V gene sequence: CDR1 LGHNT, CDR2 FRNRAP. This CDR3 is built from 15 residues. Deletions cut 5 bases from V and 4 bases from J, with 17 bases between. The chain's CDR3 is CASGEREIRGETQYF. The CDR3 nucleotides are TGTGCTAGTGGTGAACGGGAGATAAGAGGAGAGACCCAGTACTTC.